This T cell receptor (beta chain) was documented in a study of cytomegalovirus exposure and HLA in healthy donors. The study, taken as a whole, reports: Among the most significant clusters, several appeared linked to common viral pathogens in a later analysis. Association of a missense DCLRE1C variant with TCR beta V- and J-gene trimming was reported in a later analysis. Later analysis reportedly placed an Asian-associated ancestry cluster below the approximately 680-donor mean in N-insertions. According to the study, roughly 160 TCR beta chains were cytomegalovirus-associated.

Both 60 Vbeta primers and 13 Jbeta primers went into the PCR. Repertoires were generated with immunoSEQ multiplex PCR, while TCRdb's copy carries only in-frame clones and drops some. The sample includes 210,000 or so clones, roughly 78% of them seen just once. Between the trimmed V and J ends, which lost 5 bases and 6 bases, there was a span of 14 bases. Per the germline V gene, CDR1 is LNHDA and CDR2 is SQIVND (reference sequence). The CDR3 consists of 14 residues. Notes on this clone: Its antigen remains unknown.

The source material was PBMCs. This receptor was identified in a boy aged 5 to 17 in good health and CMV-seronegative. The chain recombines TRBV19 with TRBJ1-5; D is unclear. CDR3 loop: CASSRDGLGQPQHF. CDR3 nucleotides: TGTGCCAGTAGTCGAGACGGACTGGGTCAGCCCCAGCATTTT.